The clone carrying this T cell receptor (beta chain) has more than one count but fewer than ten. CDR1 is SGHRS, CDR2 YFSETQ, per germline. CDR3 length: 14 amino acids. The germline V and J ends were trimmed by 0 bases and 1 base, with 7 bases remaining between them. TCRdb's copy holds only in-frame clones and misses some; the assay was immunoSEQ multiplex PCR. The sample contains 140,000 to 150,000 clones, 70% to 90% of which appear only once. This specimen belongs to a study of blood T cell repertoires in COVID-19. This clonotype originated in a woman aged 40 to 50 with active or convalescent COVID-19. V is TRBV5-1 and J is TRBJ1-1; the D is unclear. Sequenced: peripheral blood. The CDR3 nucleotides are TGCGCCAGCAGCTTGGGGTCCGGGAACACTGAAGCTTTCTTT. It translates to CASSLGSGNTEAFF. The variable domain in full, with the rest retrieved from reference TRBV5-1 and TRBJ1-1, is KAGVTQTPRYLIKTRGQQVTLSCSPISGHRSVSWYQQTPGQGLQFLFEYFSETQRNKGNFPGRFSGRQFSNSRSEMNVSTLELGDSALYLCASSLGSGNTEAFFGQGTRLTVV.